The 7 T cell receptor beta chains in this list originate from one sample, sequenced in a study of T-cell reconstitution after alpha-beta-depleted transplantation in children. As it was prepared, the TCRbeta library received unique molecular identifiers. In TCRdb, the PCR reads were re-called with MiXCR into one record per CDR3 protein. The sample consists of fewer than 550,000 distinct CDR3 sequences, 15% to 20% of them appearing once. This sample comprised PBMCs, mostly from graft donor cells, obtained 360 days after TCRalphabeta/CD19-depleted stem cell transplant. These receptors were taken from a boy under two years old who had a stem cell transplant for Wiskott-Aldrich syndrome, so the T cells may come from the graft donor.

The gene calls are TRBV7-2 and TRBJ2-3; possible D gene TRBD1, 7 bases. The germline gives CDR1 SGHTA, CDR2 FQGNSA. The CDR3 contains 16 residues. V lost 1 base and J lost 2, with 13 bases in between. The CDR3 loop is CASSLGQGGPTDTQYF. The CDR3 bases are TGTGCCAGCAGCTTAGGACAGGGAGGTCCCACAGATACGCAGTATTTT.

The rearrangement uses TRBV12-3 or TRBV12-4 and TRBJ1-1, with a possible D match to TRBD1 (5 bases). The CDR3 has 16 residues. V dropped 5 bases and J dropped 4 bases, with 20 bases sitting between them. The CDR3 spells CASSPLGGVKSTEAFF. In nucleotides, the CDR3 is TGTGCCAGCAGTCCCTTGGGGGGGGTTAAAAGCACTGAAGCTTTCTTT.

There are a few counts of this clonotype. The chain links TRBV28 to TRBJ2-1; tentatively, D is TRBD2 (6 bases). The V gene's germline CDR1 is MDHEN and CDR2 SYDVKM. CDR3 length equals 13 residues. The V end was cut by 7 bases, the J end by 0 bases, with 7 bases between. This chain's CDR3 is CASIAVSYNEQFF. The CDR3 coding sequence is TGTGCCAGCATAGCGGTCTCCTACAATGAGCAGTTCTTC.

This clonotype was seen a few times. V is TRBV7-2 and J is TRBJ2-7; TRBD2 agrees at 10 bases. Looked up from germline, CDR1 is SGHTA and CDR2 is FQGNSA. The CDR3 length is 16 residues. After removal of 0 bases from V and 7 bases from J, the junction contained 9 bases not matched to a gene. CDR3 nucleotide sequence: TGTGCCAGCAGCTTAGCTGCTAGCGGGGGCCCCTTTGAGCAGTACTTC. It translates to CASSLAASGGPFEQYF.

In its sample, this clonotype was seen a few times. This sequence joins TRBV10-3 and TRBJ2-7; D possibly corresponds to TRBD2 (6 bases). Germline V gene sequence: CDR1 ENHRY, CDR2 SYGVKD. V was clipped by 8 bases and J by 0 bases, with 11 bases between them. The CDR3 has 13 amino acids. Written as DNA, the CDR3 is TGTGCCATCGCCGGGGACTTCTCCTACGAGCAGTACTTC. It specifies CAIAGDFSYEQYF.

This clonotype appeared a few times. The chain has TRBV20-1 and TRBJ1-6; 11 bases agree with TRBD1. The CDR3 consists of 15 residues. V gave up 7 bases and J gave up 5 bases; unmatched junction bases: 7. CDR1 and CDR2 from the germline V gene are DFQATT and SNEGSKA (reference sequence). Here the CDR3 reads CSGIKGQGDNSPLHF. The CDR3 DNA follows: TGCAGTGGGATTAAGGGACAGGGGGATAATTCACCCCTCCACTTT.

This clonotype was recorded a few times. The chain uses TRBV4-1 and TRBJ2-5; TRBD1 might be the D (6 bases). This CDR3 spans 15 amino acids. V was cut by 5 bases and J by 2 bases, with 15 bases left in between. Per germline, CDR1 MGHRA and CDR2 YSYEKL. This chain's CDR3 is CASSSSLQGQETQYF. Here the CDR3 DNA reads TGCGCCAGCAGCTCCTCCCTACAGGGACAAGAGACCCAGTACTTC.